The 28 T cell receptor beta chains in this list originate from one sample, sequenced in a study of human T cells and chemical hapten exposure. TCRdb reanalysed the RACE reads using MiXCR and keeps one entry per CDR3 protein. The data show 95,000 to 150,000 distinct CDR3 sequences, around 11% seen once. The time point denotes: patch test 3, about 24 weeks after DPC sensitization. Treatment given: therapeutic diphenylcyclopropenone sensitization with weekly scalp DPC. The sequencing used whole blood, collected in connection with sensitization to the hapten diphenylcyclopropenone (DPC). Every receptor here comes from a woman in her forties or fifties with alopecia areata. Some clones in this sample may be carry-over from other donors' samples.

This clonotype was seen a few times. This sequence joins TRBV19 and TRBJ2-7; no definite D call. Germline CDR1 and CDR2: LNHDA and SQIVND (reference sequence). V was shortened by 1 base and J by 3 bases, with 10 bases between the two germline ends. This CDR3 is built from 14 residues. CDR3 nucleotide sequence: TGTGCCAGTAGTATAGGGGCCGGCCGCTACGAGCAGTACTTC. Translating gives CASSIGAGRYEQYF.

This clonotype was seen a handful of times. The chain has TRBV7-2 and TRBJ2-7; 8 bases match TRBD2. Germline V lookup: CDR1 SGHTA, CDR2 FQGNSA. The CDR3 totals 16 residues. V was clipped by 5 bases and J by 0 bases; unmatched bases: 9. CDR3 amino acids: CASSPSGGVSSYEQYF. The CDR3, as DNA: TGTGCCAGCAGCCCCAGCGGGGGTGTGAGCTCCTACGAGCAGTACTTC.

The chain is built from TRBV27 and TRBJ1-1, with TRBD1 matching over 9 bases. This CDR3 spans 16 amino acids. Germline loops: CDR1 MNHEY, CDR2 SMNVEV (reference sequence). Trimming took 7 bases from V and 2 from J; bases not matched to a gene: 11. The CDR3: CASNPRDREGNTEAFF. CDR3 bases: TGTGCCAGCAATCCCCGGGACAGGGAAGGAAACACTGAAGCTTTCTTT.

This chain links TRBV4-3 with TRBJ2-4, with D unresolved. CDR3 length equals 16 residues. Per germline, CDR1 LGHNA and CDR2 YSLEER. Trimming stripped 0 bases from V and 6 bases from J, with 15 bases between. Here the CDR3 DNA reads TGCGCCAGCAGCCAAGAACTCCGGCCATTCCGAAACATTCAGTACTTC. It translates to CASSQELRPFRNIQYF.

There are many counts of this clonotype. The V call is TRBV27, the J call TRBJ2-3, with 8 bases matching TRBD1. This CDR3 has 15 residues. Trimming cost V 6 bases and J 0 bases; bases outside gene matches: 5. Germline V gene sequence: CDR1 MNHEY, CDR2 SMNVEV (reference sequence). The CDR3 reads CASSMTGDSTDTQYF. CDR3 nucleotides: TGTGCCAGCAGCATGACAGGGGACAGCACAGATACGCAGTATTTT.

Details on this clonotype: Since no conserved phenylalanine or tryptophan closes the CDR3, a read error is the likely cause. The V call is TRBV7-2, the J call TRBJ2-2; D gene unclear. V was cut by 1 base and J by 2 bases, with 11 bases left in between. This CDR3 comprises 16 residues. Looked up from germline, CDR1 is SGHTA and CDR2 is FQGNSA. Here the CDR3 DNA reads TGTGCCAGCAGCTTAGTGGAGAGACTCAACACCGGGGAGCTGTTTTTG. It yields the protein CASSLVERLNTGELFL.

The chain couples TRBV28 to TRBJ1-1; a possible D gene is TRBD1 (5 bases). Deletions cut 8 bases from V and 0 bases from J, with 16 bases between. This CDR3 has 15 residues. Germline CDR1 and CDR2: MDHEN and SYDVKM. The CDR3 DNA reads as TGTGCCAGCTTAACCCCATGGGGGGTGAACACTGAAGCTTTCTTT. This translates into CASLTPWGVNTEAFF.

The chain employs TRBV30 and TRBJ2-7; no firm D call. CDR3 size: 12 residues. Germline-derived CDR1 and CDR2 are GTSNPN and SVGIG (reference sequence). V was clipped by 5 bases and J by 2 bases, with 10 bases between them. The CDR3 sequence: CAWSETTYEQYF. The CDR3, as DNA: TGTGCCTGGTCCGAAACCACCTACGAGCAGTACTTC.

The genes are TRBV3-1 and TRBJ1-2; perhaps TRBD1 as D (6 bases). CDR1 and CDR2 from the germline V gene are LGHDT and YNNKEL (reference sequence). The CDR3 spans 13 residues. V was trimmed by 4 bases and J by 6 bases, leaving 12 bases between them. For the CDR3, the DNA is TGTGCCAGCAGCCTACAGGGCTCCCATGGCTACACCTTC. Protein product: CASSLQGSHGYTF.

This clonotype was picked up a small number of times. The gene calls are TRBV20-1 and TRBJ2-7, with TRBD2 matching 8 bases. The J segment lost 2 bases and the V segment lost 3 bases, leaving 6 bases of the junction unmatched. CDR3 size: 14 residues. Germline V lookup: CDR1 DFQATT, CDR2 SNEGSKA (reference sequence). The CDR3 reads CSARISGGPYEQYF. The DNA of the CDR3 is TGCAGTGCTAGGATAAGCGGGGGACCCTACGAGCAGTACTTC.

This clonotype showed up many times. This chain joins TRBV12-3 or TRBV12-4 and TRBJ2-1, with TRBD2 matching over 11 bases. CDR3 length: 19 amino acids. V dropped 7 bases and J dropped 0; count of bases not matched to a gene: 14. CDR3 DNA: TGTGCCAGCATCCCGAGGGGGACTAGCGGACAGAGCTCCTACAATGAGCAGTTCTTC. Amino acids: CASIPRGTSGQSSYNEQFF.

This clonotype was counted a few times. This sequence joins TRBV5-1 and TRBJ2-7; 12 positions agree with TRBD2. Losses at the gene ends were 4 bases for V and 7 bases for J; bases not matched to a gene: 6. Per germline, CDR1 SGHRS and CDR2 YFSETQ. The CDR3 covers 14 residues. The CDR3 sequence: CASSNWTSGVEQYF. CDR3 coding DNA: TGCGCCAGCAGCAACTGGACTAGCGGGGTTGAGCAGTACTTC.

This clonotype was counted a few times. CDR3 sequence (DNA): TGTGCCAGCAGCCCGGGACTAGCGGGAGAGGGGTCCTACAATGAGCAGTTCTTC. Residues: CASSPGLAGEGSYNEQFF. V and J are TRBV6-2 or TRBV6-3 and TRBJ2-1; TRBD2 matches 14 bases. Germline V gene sequence: CDR1 MNHEY, CDR2 SVGEGT. J was trimmed by 1 base and V by 6 bases; bases with no gene match: 8. The CDR3 spans 18 residues.

The chain joins TRBV6-1 to TRBJ2-3, with TRBD1 as a possible D gene (6 bases). This CDR3 contains 15 residues. Germline assignment: CDR1 MNHNS and CDR2 SASEGT. The V gene lost 7 bases and the J gene lost 0 bases, with 14 bases spanning the gap. CDR3 sequence (DNA): TGTGCCAGCACCCGTGGACAGACTAGCACAGATACGCAGTATTTT. Its protein product is CASTRGQTSTDTQYF.

In this sample, this clonotype turned up a few times. The chain has TRBV20-1 and TRBJ1-5; D perhaps matches TRBD1 (6 bases). V lost 6 bases and J 4 bases, leaving 19 bases between the germline ends. The germline V gene has CDR1 DFQATT and CDR2 SNEGSKA (reference sequence). The CDR3 sequence is 15 residues long. The CDR3 sequence: CSASNRESRNQPQHF. The CDR3 coding sequence is TGCAGTGCCTCTAACAGGGAATCTCGGAATCAGCCCCAGCATTTT.

V usage is TRBV6-1 and J usage is TRBJ1-5; D is ambiguous. Germline assignment: CDR1 MNHNS and CDR2 SASEGT. V lost 2 bases to trimming and J lost 7 bases, with 9 bases between them. The CDR3 has 13 amino acids. CDR3 sequence (DNA): TGTGCCAGCAGTGAAATGGGTAGACAGCCCCAGCATTTT. This encodes CASSEMGRQPQHF.

At least ten counts were recorded for this clonotype. The chain couples TRBV2 to TRBJ1-1, with D perhaps matching TRBD1 (6 bases). Per germline, CDR1 SNHLY and CDR2 FYNNEI. The CDR3 runs 11 residues. V was pared by 7 bases and J by 8 bases, with 11 bases between. This CDR3 is CASTFTGEAFF. CDR3 nucleotide sequence: TGTGCCAGCACGTTCACAGGGGAAGCTTTCTTT.

The J gene is TRBJ1-1, the V gene TRBV12-3 or TRBV12-4, with 8 bases identical to TRBD1. The junction had 6 bases not matched to a gene; V was cut back by 2 bases and J by 1 base. The CDR3 spans 16 residues. The CDR3 reads CASSLSQGAWNTEAFF. The CDR3, as DNA: TGTGCCAGCAGTTTATCTCAGGGGGCCTGGAACACTGAAGCTTTCTTT.

As regards this clonotype: The germline gene is not matched at one end of the junction; a read error may be the cause. The chain recombines TRBV4-2 with TRBJ1-6, with D unresolved. The germline V gene encodes CDR1 LGHNA and CDR2 YNFKEQ. This CDR3 comprises 14 residues. The CDR3 DNA reads as TGTGCCAGCAGCCACCCCGGGAGGGATTCACCCCTCAACTTT. Encoded protein: CASSHPGRDSPLNF.

This clonotype was recorded a few times. This rearrangement joins TRBV20-1 to TRBJ1-6; 7 bases agree with TRBD1. Trimming removed 0 bases from V and 4 bases from J; junction bases left unmatched: 9. Germline values: CDR1 DFQATT, CDR2 SNEGSKA (reference sequence). This CDR3 contains 17 residues. The CDR3 bases are TGCAGTGCTAGAGATCTGGTCAGGGGGACTTATAATTCACCCCTCCACTTT. This gives the protein CSARDLVRGTYNSPLHF.

The chain couples TRBV6-2 or TRBV6-3 to TRBJ1-4; D perhaps matches TRBD1 (6 bases). The CDR3 runs 17 residues. Trimming pared 7 bases from V and 0 bases from J, leaving 18 bases between. Per germline, CDR1 MNHEY and CDR2 SVGEGT. CDR3 sequence: CASTGGGLYTTNEKLFF. The CDR3 nucleotides read TGTGCCAGCACCGGCGGGGGGCTTTATACAACTAATGAAAAACTGTTTTTT.

At least ten counts were recorded for this clonotype. The gene calls are TRBV10-2 and TRBJ1-2, with no clear D. With 8 bases removed from V and 0 bases from J, the gap between germline ends came to 10 bases. The CDR3 length is 13 residues. CDR1 is WSHSY and CDR2 is SAAADI in the germline V gene. For the CDR3, the DNA is TGCGCCAGCGTTGCCCCTGCTAACTATGGCTACACCTTC. Translating it yields CASVAPANYGYTF.

The table lists this clonotype with a few counts. The rearrangement joins TRBV12-3 or TRBV12-4 to TRBJ2-7; 15 bases line up with TRBD2. There are 15 residues in the CDR3. Unmatched junction bases numbered 4, after V lost 5 bases and J lost 5 bases. The CDR3 is CASSPGLAGGDEQYF. The DNA for the CDR3 is TGTGCCAGCAGTCCCGGACTAGCGGGAGGGGACGAGCAGTACTTC.

In its sample, this clonotype was seen a few times. The chain combines TRBV7-8 with TRBJ1-6; D may be TRBD1 (5 bases). The germline CDR1 and CDR2 sequences are SGHVS and FQNEAQ. CDR3 length: 15 residues. The V end was cut by 5 bases, the J end by 8 bases, with 16 bases between. For the CDR3, the DNA is TGTGCCAGCAGCCTCCGGGACCCTAGAGATTCACCCCTCCACTTT. This codes for CASSLRDPRDSPLHF.

The gene calls are TRBV12-3 or TRBV12-4 and TRBJ1-4; D possibly corresponds to TRBD1 (5 bases). Trimming cost V 1 base and J 4 bases, with 10 bases left between them. The length of the CDR3 is 15 residues. The CDR3 reads CASSLGGGFNEKLFF. CDR3 nucleotide sequence: TGTGCCAGCAGTTTAGGTGGGGGGTTTAATGAAAAACTGTTTTTT.

This clonotype was seen many times. The chain links TRBV7-9 to TRBJ2-7, with D unclear. The V and J ends lost 1 base and 4 bases respectively, with 14 bases between them. Germline CDR1 reads SEHNR; CDR2 reads FQNEAQ (reference sequence). The CDR3 consists of 15 residues. CDR3 coding DNA: TGTGCCAGCAGCTTAGTATTGGGAAGGTTTTACGAGCAGTACTTC. Its protein is CASSLVLGRFYEQYF.

The chain couples TRBV29-1 to TRBJ1-1; D remains unclear. The CDR3 has 13 amino acids. Deletions cut 2 bases from V and 1 base from J, with 8 bases between. Looked up from germline, CDR1 is SQVTM and CDR2 is ANQGSEA. The CDR3 DNA is TGCAGCGTTGAAAGACATTCGAACACTGAAGCTTTCTTT. Protein product: CSVERHSNTEAFF. Variable domain in full (rest from reference TRBV29-1 and TRBJ1-1): SAVISQKPSRDICQRGTSLTIQCQVDSQVTMMFWYRQQPGQSLTLIATANQGSEATYESGFVIDKFPISRPNLTFSTLTVSNMSPEDSSIYLCSVERHSNTEAFFGQGTRLTVV.

CDR3 loop: CASSRTGLNEQFF. CDR3 bases: TGTGCCAGTAGTCGGACAGGCCTTAATGAGCAGTTCTTC. J is TRBJ2-1 and V is TRBV19, with TRBD1 matching over 7 bases. The CDR3 totals 13 residues. The V gene's germline CDR1 is LNHDA and CDR2 SQIVND (reference sequence). Trimming removed 5 bases from V and 7 bases from J; junction bases left unmatched: 5.